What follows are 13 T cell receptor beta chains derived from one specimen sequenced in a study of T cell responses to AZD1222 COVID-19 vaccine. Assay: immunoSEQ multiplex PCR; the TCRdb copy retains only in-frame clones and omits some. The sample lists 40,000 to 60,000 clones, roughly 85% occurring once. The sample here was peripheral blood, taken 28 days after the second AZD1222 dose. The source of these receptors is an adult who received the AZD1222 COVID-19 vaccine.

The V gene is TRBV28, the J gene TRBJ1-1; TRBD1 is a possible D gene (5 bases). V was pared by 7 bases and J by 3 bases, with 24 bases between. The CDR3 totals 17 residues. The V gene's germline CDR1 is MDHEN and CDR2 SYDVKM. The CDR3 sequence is CASTTGGGAAPYTEAFF. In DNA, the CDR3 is TGTGCCAGCACCACCGGAGGAGGGGCAGCACCCTACACTGAAGCTTTCTTT.

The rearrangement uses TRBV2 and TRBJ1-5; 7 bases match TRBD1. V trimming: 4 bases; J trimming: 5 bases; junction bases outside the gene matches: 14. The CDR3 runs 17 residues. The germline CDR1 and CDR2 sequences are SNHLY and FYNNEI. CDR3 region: CASSGIWRDRDYQPQHF. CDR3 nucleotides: TGTGCCAGCAGTGGAATATGGCGTGACAGGGATTATCAGCCCCAGCATTTT.

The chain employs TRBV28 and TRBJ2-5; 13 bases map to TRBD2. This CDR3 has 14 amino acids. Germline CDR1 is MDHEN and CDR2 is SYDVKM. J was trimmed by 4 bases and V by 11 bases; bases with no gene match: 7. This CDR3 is CAAWTSGSTETQYF. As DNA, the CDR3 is TGTGCCGCGTGGACTAGCGGGAGTACAGAGACCCAGTACTTC.

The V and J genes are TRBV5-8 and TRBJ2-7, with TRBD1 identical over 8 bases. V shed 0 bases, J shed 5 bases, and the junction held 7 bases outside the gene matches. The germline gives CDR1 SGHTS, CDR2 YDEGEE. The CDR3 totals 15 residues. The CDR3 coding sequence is TGTGCCAGCAGCTTGGCCGGGACAGGAATAAACGAGCAGTACTTC. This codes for CASSLAGTGINEQYF. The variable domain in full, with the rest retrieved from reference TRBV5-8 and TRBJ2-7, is EAGVTQSPTHLIKTRGQQATLRCSPISGHTSVYWYQQALGLGLQFLLWYDEGEERNRGNFPPRFSGRQFPNYSSELNVNALELEDSALYLCASSLAGTGINEQYFGPGTRLTVT.

The CDR3 reads CASSSLDRDETQYF. In nucleotides, the CDR3 is TGCGCCAGCAGCTCCCTGGACAGGGATGAGACCCAGTACTTC. The rearrangement links TRBV5-1 to TRBJ2-5; 8 nucleotides match TRBD1. This CDR3 region has 14 residues. J was trimmed by 5 bases and V by 3 bases; bases with no gene match: 6. Germline CDR1 and CDR2: SGHRS and YFSETQ.

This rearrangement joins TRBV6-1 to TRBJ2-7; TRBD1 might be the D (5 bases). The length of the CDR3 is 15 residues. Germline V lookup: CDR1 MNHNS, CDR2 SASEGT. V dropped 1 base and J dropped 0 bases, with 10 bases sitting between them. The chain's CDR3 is CASSEVKGYSYEQYF. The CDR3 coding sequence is TGTGCCAGCAGTGAAGTAAAGGGGTACTCCTACGAGCAGTACTTC.

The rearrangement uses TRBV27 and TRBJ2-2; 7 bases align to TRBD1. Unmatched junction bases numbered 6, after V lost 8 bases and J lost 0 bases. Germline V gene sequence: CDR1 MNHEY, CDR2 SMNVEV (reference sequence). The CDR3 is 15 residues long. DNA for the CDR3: TGTGCCAGCTTATCAGGGGGAACGAACACCGGGGAGCTGTTTTTT. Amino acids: CASLSGGTNTGELFF.

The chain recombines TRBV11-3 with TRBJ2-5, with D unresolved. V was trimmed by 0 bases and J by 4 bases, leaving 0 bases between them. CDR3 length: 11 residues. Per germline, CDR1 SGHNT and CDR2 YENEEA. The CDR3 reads CASSLEETQYF. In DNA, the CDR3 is TGTGCCAGCAGCTTAGAAGAGACCCAGTACTTC.

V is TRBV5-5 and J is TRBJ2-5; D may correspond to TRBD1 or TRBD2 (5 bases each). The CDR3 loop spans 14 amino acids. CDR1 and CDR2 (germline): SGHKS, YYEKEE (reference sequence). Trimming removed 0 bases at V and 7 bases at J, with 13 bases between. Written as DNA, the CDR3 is TGTGCCAGCAGCTTGGGACCGGCAGGGAGGACCCAGTACTTC. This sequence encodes CASSLGPAGRTQYF.

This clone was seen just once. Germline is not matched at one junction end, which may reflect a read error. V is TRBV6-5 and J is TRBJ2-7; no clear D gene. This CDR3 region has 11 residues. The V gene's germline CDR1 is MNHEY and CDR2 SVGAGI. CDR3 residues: CASGKVPPGPF. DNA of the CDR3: TGTGCCAGCGGAAAAGTACCTCCCGGGCCTTTC.

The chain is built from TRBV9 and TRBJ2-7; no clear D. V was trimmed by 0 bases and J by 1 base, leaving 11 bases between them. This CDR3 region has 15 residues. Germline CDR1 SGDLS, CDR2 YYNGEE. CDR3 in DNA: TGTGCCAGCAGCGTAGGTGGGGTGCAGTCCTACGAGCAGTACTTC. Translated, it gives CASSVGGVQSYEQYF.

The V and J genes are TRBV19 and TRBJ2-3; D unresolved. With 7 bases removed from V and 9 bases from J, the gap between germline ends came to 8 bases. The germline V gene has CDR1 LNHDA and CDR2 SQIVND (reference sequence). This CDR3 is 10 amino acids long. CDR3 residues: CASITKTQYF. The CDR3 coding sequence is TGTGCCAGTATAACCAAGACGCAGTATTTT.

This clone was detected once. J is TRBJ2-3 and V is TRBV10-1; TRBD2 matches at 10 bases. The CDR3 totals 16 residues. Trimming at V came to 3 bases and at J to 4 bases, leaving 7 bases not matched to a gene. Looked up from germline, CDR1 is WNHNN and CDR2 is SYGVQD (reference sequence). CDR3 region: CASSDSASGSADTQYF. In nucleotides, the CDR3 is TGCGCCAGCAGTGACTCGGCTAGCGGGAGTGCAGATACGCAGTATTTT.